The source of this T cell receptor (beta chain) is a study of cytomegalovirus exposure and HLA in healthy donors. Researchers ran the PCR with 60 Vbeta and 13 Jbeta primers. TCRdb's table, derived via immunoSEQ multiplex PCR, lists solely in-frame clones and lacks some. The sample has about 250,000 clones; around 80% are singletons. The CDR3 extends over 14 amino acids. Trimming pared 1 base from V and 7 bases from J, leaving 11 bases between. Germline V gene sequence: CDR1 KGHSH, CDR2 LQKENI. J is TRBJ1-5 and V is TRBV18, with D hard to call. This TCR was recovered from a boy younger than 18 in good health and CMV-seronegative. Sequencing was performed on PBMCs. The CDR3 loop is CASSPQAGGQPQHF. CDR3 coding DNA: TGTGCCAGCTCACCACAGGCAGGAGGGCAGCCCCAGCATTTT.